The rows below give T cell receptor beta chains drawn from one sample of a study of OX40 agonist ivuxolimab in advanced cancers. Data came from immunoSEQ multiplex PCR; TCRdb stores just in-frame clones and leaves some out. The table records approximately 67,000 clones, around four fifths of them present only once. Sequences were derived from CD4+ or CD8+ T cells sorted from blood, sampled in a trial of the OX40 agonist ivuxolimab. The receptors originated from an adult with an advanced solid tumor such as melanoma, head and neck, liver or kidney cancer. Both conserved end residues are part of each CDR3. The D gene is left open where the match is weak. For some rows the clone size is stated as once, few or many, or as a class when expanded; others skip it.

j_gene,abundance,v_gene,d_gene,len,CDR3nt,CDR3aa
TRBJ1-2,.,TRBV6-5,TRBD1,15,TGTGCCAGCAGTTACTCGGGGACAGGGAACTATGGCTACACCTTC,CASSYSGTGNYGYTF
TRBJ2-3,.,TRBV6-6,.,16,TGTGCCAGCAGTTACTCGACGGCTAGCGGCACAGATACGCAGTATTTT,CASSYSTASGTDTQYF
TRBJ2-5,.,TRBV14,TRBD1,19,TGTGCCAGCAGCCTCAAGAATCCCCGGGACAGGGGGTTGAGAGGGACCCAGTACTTC,CASSLKNPRDRGLRGTQYF
TRBJ2-7,.,TRBV5-1,TRBD2,14,TGCGCCAGCAGCTTTGGACTAGAGACCTCCGAGCAGTACTTC,CASSFGLETSEQYF
TRBJ2-7,few,TRBV11-3,TRBD2,14,TGTGCCAGCAGCTTACTCCGGGAGGGCTACGAGCAGTACTTC,CASSLLREGYEQYF
TRBJ2-7,.,TRBV13,.,16,TGTGCCAGCAGCTTACAAGTAGCGGCAGGTTCCTACGAGCAGTACTTC,CASSLQVAAGSYEQYF
TRBJ2-5,.,TRBV18,.,15,TGTGCCAGCTCACCACCGACGGGATGGCAAGAGACCCAGTACTTC,CASSPPTGWQETQYF
TRBJ1-2,few,TRBV15,TRBD1,17,TGTGCCACCAGCAGAGGCGACAGGGGCTCAGGTTCAAGGGGCTACACCTTC,CATSRGDRGSGSRGYTF
TRBJ2-4,.,TRBV6-1,TRBD1,11,TGTGCCAGCATATTCACAGGGGGATGGTACTTC,CASIFTGGWYF
TRBJ1-3,.,TRBV6-5,.,16,TGTGCCAGCAGTTACTCGCTTGCGGCCTCTGGAAACACCATATATTTT,CASSYSLAASGNTIYF
TRBJ2-5,.,TRBV18,.,14,TGTGCCAGCTCACCCTTCGGCTCAGCGGAGACCCAGTACTTC,CASSPFGSAETQYF
TRBJ2-5,.,TRBV7-9,.,14,TGTGCCAGCAGCTTCGGCGGTCGAGGAGAGACCCAGTACTTC,CASSFGGRGETQYF
TRBJ2-7,.,TRBV30,.,12,TGTGCCTGGAGTGGGAGGACAGCCGCCTCTTACTTC,CAWSGRTAASYF
TRBJ2-3,.,TRBV28,.,14,TGTGCCAGCAGTCCCCCCAGTAATCCAGATACGCAGTATTTT,CASSPPSNPDTQYF
TRBJ2-1,.,TRBV5-1,TRBD2,16,TGCGCCAGCAGCTTACTGCGGGAGGGCCGATCGGGGGAGCAGTTCTTC,CASSLLREGRSGEQFF
TRBJ2-6,.,TRBV14,TRBD1,18,TGTGCCAGCAGCCGGACCGGGACAGGCCCGCATGGGGCCAACGTCCTGACTTTC,CASSRTGTGPHGANVLTF
TRBJ2-4,.,TRBV7-8,TRBD2,21,TGTGCCAGCAGCCATTTCGCGAGGCTAGCGGGAGAATCGATAGCCAAAAACATTCAGTACTTC,CASSHFARLAGESIAKNIQYF
TRBJ2-5,.,TRBV4-3,TRBD1,15,TGCGCCAGCAGCCAAGTCGGGACAGGCCAAGAGACCCAGTACTTC,CASSQVGTGQETQYF
TRBJ1-1,few,TRBV11-3,TRBD1,14,TGTGCCAGCAGCGAACAGGGGGTCGGAGCTGAAGCTTTCTTT,CASSEQGVGAEAFF
TRBJ2-7,.,TRBV9,.,14,TGTGCCAGCAGCGTAAACGGGATTTCCTACGAGCAGTACTTC,CASSVNGISYEQYF
TRBJ2-7,.,TRBV5-1,TRBD1,17,TGCGCCAGCAGCTTGATGGGACAGGGGGTTGTCGGATACGAGCAGTACTTC,CASSLMGQGVVGYEQYF
TRBJ1-2,.,TRBV30,.,11,TGTGCCTGGAGCGACATGGGGTCCTACACCTTC,CAWSDMGSYTF
TRBJ2-4,.,TRBV7-2,.,12,TGTGCCAGCAGCCGCGGGGAAAACATTCAGTACTTC,CASSRGENIQYF
TRBJ1-3,.,TRBV4-3,.,14,TGCGCCAGCAGCCAGACAGGATCTGGAAACACCATATATTTT,CASSQTGSGNTIYF
TRBJ2-5,medium-sized,TRBV7-2,.,11,TGTGCCAGCAGCTTAGCTGAGACCCAGTACTTC,CASSLAETQYF
TRBJ2-2,.,TRBV21-1,.,16,TGTGCCAGCAGCATTGTACAGGGGCTCAACACCGGGGAGCTGTTTTTT,CASSIVQGLNTGELFF
TRBJ1-1,.,TRBV27,.,15,TGTGCCAGCAGTCTGGGGTCGGGGAAGAACACTGAAGCTTTCTTT,CASSLGSGKNTEAFF
TRBJ2-7,once,TRBV11-3,TRBD1,15,TGTGCCAGCAGCCGTAGTGGGACAGGGGGCCGAGAGCAGTACTTC,CASSRSGTGGREQYF
TRBJ1-6,few,TRBV7-9,.,15,TGTGCCAGCAGCTTATCACAGGGCCTAAATTCACCCCTCCACTTT,CASSLSQGLNSPLHF
TRBJ2-7,medium-sized,TRBV11-2,.,15,TGTGCCAGCAGCCTTATGGGCTCCGGGGCCTACGAGCAGTACTTC,CASSLMGSGAYEQYF